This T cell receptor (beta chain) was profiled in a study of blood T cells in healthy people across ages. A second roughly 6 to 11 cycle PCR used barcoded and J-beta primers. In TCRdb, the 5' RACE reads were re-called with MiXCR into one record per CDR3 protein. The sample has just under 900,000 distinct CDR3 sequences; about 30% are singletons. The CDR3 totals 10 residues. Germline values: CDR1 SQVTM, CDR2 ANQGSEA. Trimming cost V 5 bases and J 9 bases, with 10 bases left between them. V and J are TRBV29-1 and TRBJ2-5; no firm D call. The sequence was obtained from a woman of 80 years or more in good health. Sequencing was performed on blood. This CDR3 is CSVHNEAQYF. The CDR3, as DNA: TGCAGCGTTCACAATGAGGCCCAGTACTTC.